The 23 T cell receptor beta chains given below trace back to one sample, sequenced in a study of shared clonotypes between healthy human individuals. Measured with immunoSEQ multiplex PCR; TCRdb has only the in-frame clones, and not every one. The repertoire holds some 500,000 clones, about 96% seen once, with 0.05% to 0.08% in the top ten. Sequencing was carried out using naive CD4+ T cells sorted from blood. Subset reported: CD45RA+ positively selected. These receptors all stem from a woman aged 25 to 39 in good health.

The chain links TRBV6-1 to TRBJ1-4, with 7 positions matching TRBD1. Losses at the gene ends were 4 bases for V and 7 bases for J; bases not matched to a gene: 6. This CDR3 has 14 residues. CDR1 is MNHNS, CDR2 SASEGT, per germline. The CDR3 DNA is TGTGCCAGCAGTGTGACAGGGAGGGGTGAAAAACTGTTTTTT. This encodes CASSVTGRGEKLFF.

CDR3 protein: CASTGTKQETQYF. CDR3 bases: TGTGCCAGCACGGGAACGAAACAAGAGACCCAGTACTTC. This sequence joins TRBV28 and TRBJ2-5, with D possibly being TRBD2 (5 bases). CDR1 is MDHEN, CDR2 SYDVKM, per germline. The CDR3 spans 13 residues. V shed 7 bases and J shed 2 bases, with 11 bases lying between them.

The CDR3 is CASSLGVFQPQHF. The CDR3 coding sequence is TGTGCCAGCAGCTTAGGGGTCTTTCAGCCCCAGCATTTT. This chain uses TRBV11-2 with TRBJ1-5; no clear D. Germline-derived CDR1 and CDR2 are SGHAT and FQNNGV. The CDR3 has 13 amino acids. The V end was cut by 1 base, the J end by 6 bases, with 7 bases between.

This clone was picked up one time. The chain recombines TRBV4-1 with TRBJ2-2; 9 nucleotides line up with TRBD1. V lost 4 bases, J lost 6 bases, and 9 bases stayed unmatched. Germline V lookup: CDR1 MGHRA, CDR2 YSYEKL. CDR3 length: 16 amino acids. Written as DNA, the CDR3 is TGCGCCAGCAGCCCCCCGGGACAGGGAGGGGCCGGGGAGCTGTTTTTT. It translates to CASSPPGQGGAGELFF.

The V and J genes are TRBV4-1 and TRBJ1-3; tentatively, D is TRBD1 (5 bases). V was clipped by 4 bases and J by 0 bases, with 13 bases between them. There are 16 residues in the CDR3. Germline CDR1 is MGHRA and CDR2 is YSYEKL. CDR3 sequence: CASSRGPWSSGNTIYF. Here the CDR3 DNA reads TGCGCCAGCAGCCGGGGACCCTGGAGCTCTGGAAACACCATATATTTT.

This clone was observed a few times. The J gene is TRBJ1-2, the V gene TRBV30; maybe TRBD1 (6 bases). V was cut by 4 bases and J by 6 bases, with 12 bases left in between. The CDR3 spans 12 residues. CDR1 GTSNPN and CDR2 SVGIG come from the germline V gene (reference sequence). CDR3 amino acids: CAWNWDIDGYTF. In DNA, the CDR3 is TGTGCCTGGAATTGGGACATTGATGGCTACACCTTC. Full variable domain (missing parts from reference TRBV30 and TRBJ1-2): SQTIHQWPATLVQPVGSPLSLECTVEGTSNPNLYWYRQAAGRGLQLLFYSVGIGQISSEVPQNLSASRPQDRQFILSSKKLLLSDSGFYLCAWNWDIDGYTFGSGTRLTVV.

The chain has TRBV9 and TRBJ2-2, with D unresolved. Germline V lookup: CDR1 SGDLS, CDR2 YYNGEE. The CDR3 is 14 residues long. V lost 4 bases to trimming and J lost 3 bases, with 10 bases between them. The CDR3 sequence: CASSNRGHTGELFF. The CDR3 coding sequence is TGTGCCAGCAGCAACCGCGGTCACACCGGGGAGCTGTTTTTT. The variable domain in full, completed from reference TRBV9 and TRBJ2-2, reads DSGVTQTPKHLITATGQRVTLRCSPRSGDLSVYWYQQSLDQGLQFLIQYYNGEERAKGNILERFSAQQFPDLHSELNLSSLELGDSALYFCASSNRGHTGELFFGEGSRLTVL.

J is TRBJ1-2 and V is TRBV5-6; D gene ambiguous. Germline loops: CDR1 SGHDT, CDR2 YYEEEE. The CDR3 runs 11 residues. Deletions cut 4 bases from V and 7 bases from J, with 8 bases between. This CDR3 reads CASSRSSGYTF. The CDR3 DNA follows: TGTGCCAGCAGCCGATCATCTGGCTACACCTTC.

This clone was recorded a few times. This rearrangement joins TRBV30 to TRBJ1-3; D uncertain. CDR3 size: 15 residues. V shed 5 bases and J shed 5 bases, with 19 bases lying between them. Germline values: CDR1 GTSNPN, CDR2 SVGIG (reference sequence). CDR3 in amino acids: CAWSPWEGYRNTIYF. The CDR3 coding sequence is TGTGCCTGGTCCCCCTGGGAAGGGTATCGAAACACCATATATTTT.

The V call is TRBV19, the J call TRBJ2-1; the match to TRBD2 covers 10 bases. This CDR3 has 16 amino acids. CDR1 and CDR2 from the germline V gene are LNHDA and SQIVND (reference sequence). J gave up 0 bases and V 2 bases, and 1 base lay outside the gene matches. CDR3 DNA sequence: TGTGCCAGTAGTATATCTAGCGGGAGCTCCTACAATGAGCAGTTCTTC. Its translation: CASSISSGSSYNEQFF.

The V call is TRBV28, the J call TRBJ2-3; the match to TRBD2 covers 14 bases. Germline values: CDR1 MDHEN, CDR2 SYDVKM. The CDR3 consists of 18 residues. V lost 6 bases to trimming and J lost 3 bases; unmatched junction nucleotides: 11. The CDR3 DNA is TGTGCCAGCAGCCTCGGACTAGCGGGAGGCCTGTTTACAGATACGCAGTATTTT. Protein product: CASSLGLAGGLFTDTQYF.

This chain uses TRBV19 with TRBJ2-2; D remains ambiguous. The CDR3 sequence is 14 residues long. Deletions cut 0 bases from V and 0 bases from J, with 2 bases between. Germline assignment: CDR1 LNHDA and CDR2 SQIVND (reference sequence). For the CDR3, the DNA is TGTGCCAGTAGTATAGATACGAACACCGGGGAGCTGTTTTTT. Residues: CASSIDTNTGELFF.

The chain combines TRBV5-1 with TRBJ2-1; 7 bases agree with TRBD2. This CDR3 is 15 amino acids long. V gave up 5 bases and J gave up 0 bases; unmatched junction bases: 5. Per the germline V gene, CDR1 is SGHRS and CDR2 is YFSETQ. The CDR3 nucleotides are TGCGCCAGCAGAACCCGGGGGGACTCCTACAATGAGCAGTTCTTC. Protein product: CASRTRGDSYNEQFF.

The V and J genes are TRBV5-1 and TRBJ1-1; unclear D gene. The CDR3 covers 13 residues. Trimming stripped 5 bases from V and 5 bases from J, with 13 bases between. The germline V gene encodes CDR1 SGHRS and CDR2 YFSETQ. For the CDR3, the DNA is TGCGCCAGCAGGTACGGCGAGGAGACTGAAGCTTTCTTT. Protein: CASRYGEETEAFF. Complete variable domain (other parts from reference TRBV5-1 and TRBJ1-1): KAGVTQTPRYLIKTRGQQVTLSCSPISGHRSVSWYQQTPGQGLQFLFEYFSETQRNKGNFPGRFSGRQFSNSRSEMNVSTLELGDSALYLCASRYGEETEAFFGQGTRLTVV.

The chain links TRBV25-1 to TRBJ1-3; D is ambiguous. The CDR3 totals 13 residues. With 6 bases removed from V and 4 bases from J, the gap between germline ends came to 10 bases. CDR1 is MGHDK and CDR2 is SYGVNS in the germline V gene. The DNA of the CDR3 is TGTGCCAGCAGCCGGGCATCCGGAAACACCATATATTTT. Protein product: CASSRASGNTIYF.

This chain uses TRBV5-6 with TRBJ1-2, with D unresolved. From germline, CDR1 is SGHDT and CDR2 YYEEEE. The CDR3 runs to 12 residues. V shed 1 base and J shed 7 bases, with 8 bases lying between them. As DNA, the CDR3 is TGTGCCAGCAGCTTGATGACATCTGGCTACACCTTC. It specifies CASSLMTSGYTF.

This chain joins TRBV7-9 and TRBJ2-3; D uncertain. This CDR3 contains 14 residues. Germline V gene lookup returns CDR1 SEHNR and CDR2 FQNEAQ (reference sequence). V lost 6 bases and J 9 bases, leaving 19 bases between the germline ends. CDR3 in DNA: TGTGCCAGCAGTAACTCCCCTCGGGCAGTGACGCAGTATTTT. The encoded protein is CASSNSPRAVTQYF.

J is TRBJ1-1 and V is TRBV27; tentative D call: TRBD1 (6 bases). This CDR3 comprises 13 residues. CDR1 is MNHEY, CDR2 SMNVEV, per germline (reference sequence). V lost 2 bases and J 11 bases, leaving 15 bases between the germline ends. The CDR3 DNA sequence: TGTGCCAGCAGTTTACGAGAGGGGGAAAAGGCTTTCTTT. Residues: CASSLREGEKAFF.

This chain joins TRBV19 and TRBJ1-1; 9 positions match TRBD1. The CDR3 has 13 residues. V was clipped by 9 bases and J by 4 bases; unmatched bases: 6. From germline, CDR1 is LNHDA and CDR2 SQIVND (reference sequence). CDR3 DNA: TGTGCCAGCCGAGGACAGGGGAGCACTGAAGCTTTCTTT. Translation: CASRGQGSTEAFF.

This sequence joins TRBV28 and TRBJ1-5; 8 bases map to TRBD1. Germline CDR1 reads MDHEN; CDR2 reads SYDVKM. V shed 2 bases and J 3 bases; nucleotides not matched to a gene: 6. The CDR3 contains 16 residues. The CDR3 coding sequence is TGTGCCAGCAGTTTACGTCACAGGGGGGACAATCAGCCCCAGCATTTT. It encodes CASSLRHRGDNQPQHF. Filled out from reference TRBV28 and TRBJ1-5, the complete variable domain reads DVKVTQSSRYLVKRTGEKVFLECVQDMDHENMFWYRQDPGLGLRLIYFSYDVKMKEKGDIPEGYSVSREKKERFSLILESASTNQTSMYLCASSLRHRGDNQPQHFGDGTRLSIL.

The rearrangement links TRBV27 to TRBJ2-1, with TRBD2 identical over 11 bases. Trimming at V came to 4 bases and at J to 0 bases, leaving 14 bases not matched to a gene. This CDR3 has 20 amino acids. The germline gives CDR1 MNHEY, CDR2 SMNVEV (reference sequence). CDR3 sequence reads: CASSSYQLAGVLSSYNEQFF. The DNA for the CDR3 is TGTGCCAGCAGTTCCTATCAACTAGCGGGAGTCCTAAGCTCCTACAATGAGCAGTTCTTC.

V gene TRBV5-4 combines with J gene TRBJ2-1, with 9 positions matching TRBD2. The junction had 13 bases not matched to a gene; V was cut back by 5 bases and J by 10 bases. Germline assignment: CDR1 SGHNT and CDR2 YYREEE (reference sequence). The CDR3 contains 15 residues. The CDR3 reads CASRTPGLAAGEQFF. As DNA, the CDR3 is TGTGCCAGCAGGACTCCGGGACTAGCCGCTGGGGAGCAGTTCTTC.

The chain has TRBV11-2 and TRBJ2-3; tentative D call: TRBD1 (6 bases). The V gene's germline CDR1 is SGHAT and CDR2 FQNNGV. This CDR3 has 13 residues. V was clipped by 5 bases and J by 4 bases, with 10 bases between them. CDR3 sequence reads: CASSTYRADTQYF. DNA of the CDR3: TGTGCCAGCAGCACCTACAGGGCAGATACGCAGTATTTT.